A selection of T cell receptor beta chains follows, all from one sample in a study of PD-1 and CTLA-4 blockade in melanoma. Repertoires were generated with immunoSEQ multiplex PCR, while TCRdb's copy carries only in-frame clones and drops some. This sample has some 33,000 clones, with 88% found just once. Sequenced here: CD8+ T cells from peripheral blood, sampled from a patient given anti-PD-1 treatment. All receptors come from a human donor with melanoma. Both conserved end residues are part of each CDR3.

len: 14
j_gene: TRBJ2-7
v_gene: TRBV4-2
CDR3aa: CASSQLWTGLEQYF

len: 14
j_gene: TRBJ2-2
v_gene: TRBV4-1
CDR3aa: CASSRGELTGELFF

len: 12
j_gene: TRBJ2-1
v_gene: TRBV6-5
CDR3aa: CASSSYQGAQFF

len: 13
j_gene: TRBJ1-1
v_gene: TRBV27
CDR3aa: CASSSLRDTEAFF

len: 14
j_gene: TRBJ2-5
v_gene: TRBV7-9
CDR3aa: CASSSDGVAETQYF

len: 15
j_gene: TRBJ1-2
v_gene: TRBV19
CDR3aa: CASSIVGRGSNGYTF

len: 12
j_gene: TRBJ2-2
v_gene: TRBV5-1
CDR3aa: CASMVNTGELFF

len: 16
j_gene: TRBJ1-4
v_gene: TRBV4-1
CDR3aa: CASSPTETGGSEKLFF

len: 14
j_gene: TRBJ2-7
v_gene: TRBV7-9
CDR3aa: CASSLAGHPDEQYF

len: 14
j_gene: TRBJ1-3
v_gene: TRBV5-5
CDR3aa: CASSLARSGNTIYF

len: 16
j_gene: TRBJ1-2
v_gene: TRBV30
CDR3aa: CAWRAPTDWADYGYTF

len: 16
j_gene: TRBJ1-4
v_gene: TRBV4-1
CDR3aa: CASSQAPGQGNEKLFF

len: 16
j_gene: TRBJ2-1
v_gene: TRBV27
CDR3aa: CASRPTSFSSYNEQFF

len: 16
j_gene: TRBJ2-7
v_gene: TRBV6-5
CDR3aa: CASSYSPPDRGYEQYF

len: 15
j_gene: TRBJ2-2
v_gene: TRBV28
CDR3aa: CASSFPGQGTGELFF